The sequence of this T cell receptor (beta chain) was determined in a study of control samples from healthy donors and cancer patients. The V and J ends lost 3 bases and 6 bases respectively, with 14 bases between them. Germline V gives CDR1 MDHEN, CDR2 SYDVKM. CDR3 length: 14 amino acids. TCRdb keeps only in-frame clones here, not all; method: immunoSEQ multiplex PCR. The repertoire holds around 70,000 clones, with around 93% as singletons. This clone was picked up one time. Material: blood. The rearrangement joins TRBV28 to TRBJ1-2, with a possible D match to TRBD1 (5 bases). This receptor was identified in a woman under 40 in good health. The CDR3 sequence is CASSFIAGQHGYTF. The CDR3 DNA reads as TGTGCCAGCAGTTTTATCGCAGGGCAGCATGGCTACACCTTC.